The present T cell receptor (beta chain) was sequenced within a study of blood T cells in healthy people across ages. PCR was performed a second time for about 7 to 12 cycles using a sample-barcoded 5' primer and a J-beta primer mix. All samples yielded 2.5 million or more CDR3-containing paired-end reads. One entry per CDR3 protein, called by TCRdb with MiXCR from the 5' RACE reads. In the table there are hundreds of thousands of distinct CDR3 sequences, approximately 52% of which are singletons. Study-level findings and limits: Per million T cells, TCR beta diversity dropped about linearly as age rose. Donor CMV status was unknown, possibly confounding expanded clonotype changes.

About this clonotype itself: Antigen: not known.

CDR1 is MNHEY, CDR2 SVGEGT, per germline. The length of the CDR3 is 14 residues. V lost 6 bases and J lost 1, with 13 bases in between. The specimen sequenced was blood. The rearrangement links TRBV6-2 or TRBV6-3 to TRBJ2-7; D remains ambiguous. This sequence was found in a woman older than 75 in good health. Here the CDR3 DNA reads TGTGCCAGCAGATTTCAGGACCAATCCTACGAGCAGTACTTC. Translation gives CASRFQDQSYEQYF.